This entry lists 12 T cell receptor beta chains sequenced from one sample in a study of T cell changes during pregnancy in multiple sclerosis. Assay used: immunoSEQ multiplex PCR; TCRdb lists only in-frame clones, some missing. The data hold about 73,000 clones, with roughly 92% observed a single time. Sample: peripheral blood, taken in the third trimester of pregnancy. These receptor sequences come from a female donor in good health, enrolled as a control in a pregnancy study.

The gene calls are TRBV11-2 and TRBJ2-5, with TRBD1 identical over 9 bases. Losses at the gene ends were 5 bases for V and 5 bases for J; bases not matched to a gene: 9. The CDR3 runs to 15 residues. Germline V CDR1 and CDR2: SGHAT, FQNNGV. CDR3 region: CASSLSTGGSETQYF. In nucleotides, the CDR3 is TGTGCCAGCAGCCTCTCAACAGGGGGCAGCGAGACCCAGTACTTC.

This chain connects TRBV2 to TRBJ2-7; 13 bases match TRBD2. CDR3 length: 15 residues. Germline assignment: CDR1 SNHLY and CDR2 FYNNEI. Trimming took 6 bases from V and 5 from J; bases not matched to a gene: 7. In DNA, the CDR3 is TGTGCCAGCAGGAGACTAGCGGGAGGCGGGGACGAGCAGTACTTC. Translation gives CASRRLAGGGDEQYF. Full variable domain (missing parts from reference TRBV2 and TRBJ2-7): EPEVTQTPSHQVTQMGQEVILRCVPISNHLYFYWYRQILGQKVEFLVSFYNNEISEKSEIFDDQFSVERPDGSNFTLKIRSTKLEDSAMYFCASRRLAGGGDEQYFGPGTRLTVT.

The rearrangement uses TRBV18 and TRBJ1-5; D possibly corresponds to TRBD1 (6 bases). The ends were cut back, 4 bases at V and 4 bases at J, with 14 bases in the middle. Per the germline V gene, CDR1 is KGHSH and CDR2 is LQKENI. The CDR3 has 15 amino acids. CDR3: CASSHRDGRNQPQHF. CDR3 bases: TGTGCCAGCTCACACAGGGACGGACGGAATCAGCCCCAGCATTTT.

This clone has only a few counts. The chain carries TRBV5-8 and TRBJ1-5; 7 positions match TRBD1. Germline trimming cut 3 bases from V and 3 bases from J; bases unmatched to any gene: 9. The CDR3 contains 16 residues. CDR1 and CDR2 (germline): SGHTS, YDEGEE. CDR3 residues: CASSYLGTVHNQPQHF. As DNA, the CDR3 is TGTGCCAGCAGCTACTTGGGGACAGTACACAATCAGCCCCAGCATTTT.

V and J are TRBV14 and TRBJ1-2; 11 bases line up with TRBD1. V shed 3 bases, J shed 8 bases, and the junction held 11 bases outside the gene matches. The CDR3 extends over 16 amino acids. Germline V gene data show CDR1 as SGHDN and CDR2 as FVKESK. The CDR3: CASSQDFGQGAGGYTF. CDR3 bases: TGTGCCAGCAGCCAGGACTTCGGACAGGGGGCTGGGGGCTACACCTTC.

The chain carries TRBV30 and TRBJ2-1; 8 bases fit TRBD2. Losses at the gene ends were 6 bases for V and 8 bases for J; bases not matched to a gene: 12. Germline V gene lookup returns CDR1 GTSNPN and CDR2 SVGIG (reference sequence). This CDR3 contains 14 residues. CDR3 amino acids: CACGGVAGGDEQFF. In nucleotides, the CDR3 is TGTGCCTGTGGGGGGGTGGCGGGAGGAGATGAGCAGTTCTTC.

V usage is TRBV18 and J usage is TRBJ1-1; possibly TRBD1 for D (5 bases). CDR1 KGHSH and CDR2 LQKENI come from the germline V gene. V lost 5 bases, J lost 6 bases, and 13 bases lay in between. This CDR3 has 13 residues. CDR3 residues: CASSAGGSPEAFF. In DNA form, the CDR3 reads TGTGCCAGCTCAGCCGGGGGGAGCCCTGAAGCTTTCTTT.

The rearrangement joins TRBV18 to TRBJ2-7, with 9 bases aligning to TRBD1. The CDR3 spans 15 residues. Germline V gene lookup returns CDR1 KGHSH and CDR2 LQKENI. J was trimmed by 7 bases and V by 2 bases; bases with no gene match: 9. DNA for the CDR3: TGTGCCAGCTCACCAAATGGACAGGGGTTGGGGGAGCAGTACTTC. It translates to CASSPNGQGLGEQYF.

The V call is TRBV5-1, the J call TRBJ1-1; TRBD1 aligns across 9 bases. The CDR3 loop spans 14 amino acids. With 4 bases clipped from V and 6 bases from J, the junction kept 7 bases outside the gene matches. Germline V gene lookup returns CDR1 SGHRS and CDR2 YFSETQ. In DNA, the CDR3 is TGCGCCAGCAGCGCGGGACAGGGAATTGCTGAAGCTTTCTTT. Translation: CASSAGQGIAEAFF.

CDR3 DNA sequence: TGTGCCACCAGCGGACGTACTAGCGAGGCCTACGAGCAGTACTTC. This translates into CATSGRTSEAYEQYF. The gene calls are TRBV15 and TRBJ2-7; 7 bases align to TRBD2. CDR1 LNHNV and CDR2 YYDKDF come from the germline V gene (reference sequence). The V segment lost 5 bases and the J segment 2 bases; nucleotides outside the gene matches: 9. The CDR3 has 15 amino acids.

The chain couples TRBV9 to TRBJ2-3, with TRBD2 matching over 7 bases. The CDR3 runs 13 residues. Trimming removed 7 bases from V and 7 bases from J; junction bases left unmatched: 9. Per germline, CDR1 SGDLS and CDR2 YYNGEE. The CDR3 spells CASGGGPDNTQYF. The CDR3 nucleotides read TGTGCCAGCGGGGGGGGACCCGATAATACGCAGTATTTT.

This clone has only one observation. This chain links TRBV4-3 with TRBJ2-7; TRBD2 matches 7 bases. J gave up 3 bases and V 1 base, and 9 bases lay outside the gene matches. CDR3 size: 16 residues. Germline values: CDR1 LGHNA, CDR2 YSLEER. The CDR3 here is CASSQGYTGTNYEQYF. The CDR3 DNA reads as TGCGCCAGCAGCCAAGGCTACACCGGGACTAACTACGAGCAGTACTTC.